The 21 T cell receptor beta chains reported below all come from one sample, sequenced in a study of T cells expressing NK-cell markers. TCRdb processed the 5' RACE reads again and assigns one entry to each CDR3 protein, with no DNA. The ten top clones account for around 3.3%, within a sample of 500,000 to 700,000 distinct CDR3 sequences. Material for sequencing was blood T cells: a sorted CD56 or NKG2C T cell subset, CD4+ or CD8+ T cells, or bulk PBMC T cells (not recorded which). These receptors came from a man between 18 and 35 years old in good health.

The chain combines TRBV29-1 with TRBJ2-1; checking the TCRdb D call of TRBD1 is not possible without DNA. This CDR3 has 11 residues. The V gene's germline CDR1 is SQVTM and CDR2 ANQGSEA. CDR3 protein: CSGETGTEQFF.

The rearrangement links TRBV27 to TRBJ2-7. CDR3 length: 13 residues. In germline, CDR1 is MNHEY, CDR2 SMNVEV (reference sequence). The chain's CDR3 is CASSIRATYEQYF.

The V gene is TRBV5-1, the J gene TRBJ2-3; there is no DNA to check the TCRdb D call of TRBD1. From germline, CDR1 is SGHRS and CDR2 YFSETQ. This CDR3 comprises 14 residues. CDR3 residues: CASGQGPSTDTQYF.

CDR3 region: CSVEGDGQTYEQYF. V is TRBV29-1 and J is TRBJ2-7. CDR1 is SQVTM and CDR2 is ANQGSEA in the germline V gene. The CDR3 totals 14 residues.

The chain carries TRBV6-5 and TRBJ2-1; TCRdb's D call of TRBD1 is untestable without DNA. CDR3 length: 15 residues. Germline assignment: CDR1 MNHEY and CDR2 SVGAGI. CDR3 sequence: CASSYAPFSGNEQFF.

The chain couples TRBV7-2 to TRBJ2-1; TCRdb returns TRBD1, unconfirmable since there is no DNA. The CDR3 runs to 13 residues. Germline V gene data show CDR1 as SGHTA and CDR2 as FQGNSA. The CDR3 is CASTRQGADEQFF.

This chain links TRBV11-3 with TRBJ1-1. CDR1 and CDR2 from the germline V gene are SGHNT and YENEEA. This CDR3 has 17 amino acids. This CDR3 reads CASSLGIGGVMNTEAFF.

The chain is built from TRBV7-3 and TRBJ2-2; TCRdb selects TRBD1, and the lack of DNA leaves this call unchecked. CDR1 SGHTA and CDR2 FQGTGA come from the germline V gene. The CDR3 is 13 amino acids. This CDR3 reads CASSKDGAGELFF.

The chain links TRBV29-1 to TRBJ2-3; TCRdb calls TRBD2, which cannot be checked without DNA. Germline V gives CDR1 SQVTM, CDR2 ANQGSEA. CDR3 size: 16 residues. The CDR3 reads CSAAPLAGGYTDTQYF.

The J gene is TRBJ2-3, the V gene TRBV5-1. Germline values: CDR1 SGHRS, CDR2 YFSETQ. The CDR3 consists of 14 residues. The CDR3 reads CASSPNPSTDTQYF.

The chain is built from TRBV12-3 or TRBV12-4 and TRBJ2-1; the D call of TRBD2 rests on TCRdb alone, since no DNA is present to check it. This CDR3 is 15 amino acids long. This CDR3 reads CASSLVQREGNEQFF.

The chain is built from TRBV12-3 or TRBV12-4 and TRBJ1-1; absent DNA, TCRdb's TRBD1 call cannot be checked. This CDR3 contains 11 residues. The CDR3 region is CASRQGGEAFF.

The rearrangement joins TRBV28 to TRBJ2-7; TCRdb calls TRBD1, which cannot be checked without DNA. CDR3 length: 15 amino acids. Germline-derived CDR1 and CDR2 are MDHEN and SYDVKM. CDR3 loop: CASSRGRRGIDEQYF.

The CDR3 sequence is CASSLAAAQDTQYF. The rearrangement uses TRBV3-1 and TRBJ2-3. Per the germline V gene, CDR1 is LGHDT and CDR2 is YNNKEL (reference sequence). The CDR3 is 14 residues long.

V is TRBV5-1 and J is TRBJ2-4; lacking DNA, the TRBD1 call made by TCRdb goes unchecked. The CDR3 is 15 residues long. Germline loops: CDR1 SGHRS, CDR2 YFSETQ. The CDR3 reads CASSSSGDGSNIQYF.

The genes are TRBV4-1 and TRBJ2-2; the D call of TRBD2 rests on TCRdb alone, since no DNA is present to check it. Germline CDR1 MGHRA, CDR2 YSYEKL. This CDR3 has 12 amino acids. This chain's CDR3 is CASSRRHGELFF.

This chain's CDR3 is CASSLEGDEAFF. This chain links TRBV7-9 with TRBJ1-1; TCRdb names TRBD1, which stays unverified in the absence of DNA. Germline V gives CDR1 SEHNR, CDR2 FQNEAQ (reference sequence). The CDR3 spans 12 residues.

The chain combines TRBV12-3 or TRBV12-4 with TRBJ2-7; TCRdb returns TRBD1, unconfirmable since there is no DNA. The CDR3 length is 13 residues. This CDR3 is CASTDRGRYEQYF.

The chain joins TRBV27 to TRBJ2-7. The CDR3 consists of 16 residues. Germline CDR1 and CDR2: MNHEY and SMNVEV (reference sequence). The CDR3 loop is CASSLSRQGRSYEQYF.

The chain uses TRBV6-1 and TRBJ2-5; TCRdb outputs TRBD1, but without DNA this stays unchecked. The CDR3 runs to 16 residues. Germline V gives CDR1 MNHNS, CDR2 SASEGT. This CDR3 reads CASSVSQGAIQETQYF.

The chain's CDR3 is CASSLSFRAFQPQHF. The chain recombines TRBV27 with TRBJ1-5. CDR3 size: 15 residues. CDR1 is MNHEY and CDR2 is SMNVEV in the germline V gene (reference sequence).